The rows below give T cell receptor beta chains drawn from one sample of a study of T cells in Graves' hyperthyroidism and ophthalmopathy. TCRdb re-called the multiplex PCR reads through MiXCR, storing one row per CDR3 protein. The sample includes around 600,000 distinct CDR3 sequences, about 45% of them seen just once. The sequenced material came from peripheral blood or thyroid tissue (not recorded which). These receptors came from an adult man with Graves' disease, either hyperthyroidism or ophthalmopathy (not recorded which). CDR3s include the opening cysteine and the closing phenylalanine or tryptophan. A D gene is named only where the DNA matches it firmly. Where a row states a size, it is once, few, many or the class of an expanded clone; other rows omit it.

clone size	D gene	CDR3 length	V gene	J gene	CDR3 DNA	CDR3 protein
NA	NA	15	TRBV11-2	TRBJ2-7	TGTGCCAGCAGCTTAGAAGCGTACAGCTCCTACGGGCAGTACTTC	CASSLEAYSSYGQYF
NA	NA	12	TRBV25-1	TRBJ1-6	TGTGCCAGCAGTTGGGGCGCCTCACCCCTCCACTTT	CASSWGASPLHF
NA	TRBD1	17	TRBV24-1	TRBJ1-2	TGTGCCACCAGTGACCTTGATGCCGGGACAGGGGGCTATGGCTACACCTTC	CATSDLDAGTGGYGYTF
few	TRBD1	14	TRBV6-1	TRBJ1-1	TGTGCCAGCAGTGAGGGACAGGGACAACCTGAAGCTTTCTTT	CASSEGQGQPEAFF
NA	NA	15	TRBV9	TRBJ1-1	TGTGCCAGCAGCTTAAGCGGCCCTGGGAACACTGAAGCTTTCTTT	CASSLSGPGNTEAFF
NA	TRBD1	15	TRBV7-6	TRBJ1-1	TGTGCCAGCAGCTTAGACCAAGACAGGGGCACTGAAGCTTTCTTT	CASSLDQDRGTEAFF
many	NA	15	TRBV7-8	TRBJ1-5	TGTGCCAGCAGCTTAGGTGGACAGACAAATCAGCCCCAGCATTTT	CASSLGGQTNQPQHF
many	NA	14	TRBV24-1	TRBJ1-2	TGTGCCACCAGTGATGGGGGGCCAAGCTATGGCTACACCTTC	CATSDGGPSYGYTF
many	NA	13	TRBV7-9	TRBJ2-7	TGTGCCAGCAGCTTACCGGGAGTGGCCGAGCAGTACTTC	CASSLPGVAEQYF
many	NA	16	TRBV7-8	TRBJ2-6	TGTGCCAGCAGCTTAGCGGGGGCCTCTGGGGCCAACGTCCTGACTTTC	CASSLAGASGANVLTF
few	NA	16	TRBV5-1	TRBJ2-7	TGCGCCAGCAGCTTGTCTACCGGGACCAGCTCCTACGAGCAGTACTTC	CASSLSTGTSSYEQYF
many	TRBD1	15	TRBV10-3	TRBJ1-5	TGTGCCACGGGACAGACAATTAATAGCAATCAGCCCCAGCATTTT	CATGQTINSNQPQHF
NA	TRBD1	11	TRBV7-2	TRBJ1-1	TGTGCCAGCAGCCGGGACAGGGGAGCTTTCTTT	CASSRDRGAFF
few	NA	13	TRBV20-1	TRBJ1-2	TGCAGTGCTAGAGATCGACGGGAGTATGGCTACACCTTC	CSARDRREYGYTF
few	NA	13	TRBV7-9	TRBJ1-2	TGTGCCAGCAGCTACGGGACTGAAGGTGGCTACACCTTC	CASSYGTEGGYTF
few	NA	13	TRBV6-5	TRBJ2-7	TGTGCCAGCGGGGTACTAGCACGGTACGAGCAGTACTTC	CASGVLARYEQYF
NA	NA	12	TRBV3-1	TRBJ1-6	TGTGCCAGCAGCCAAGGAAAGGGATCCCTCCACTTT	CASSQGKGSLHF
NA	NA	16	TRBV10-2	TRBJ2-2	TGCGCCAGCAGTCAAGGGACCCCGAAGGACACCGGGGAGCTGTTTTTT	CASSQGTPKDTGELFF
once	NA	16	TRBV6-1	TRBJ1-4	TGTGCCGGCAGTGAAGCAGGAGGGCGGGAGGGAGAAAAACTGTTTTTT	CAGSEAGGREGEKLFF
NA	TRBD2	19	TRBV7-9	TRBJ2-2	TGTGCCAGCAGCGGAAGGACTAGCGGGAGGGCCTTAGGCACCGGGGAGCTGTTTTTT	CASSGRTSGRALGTGELFF
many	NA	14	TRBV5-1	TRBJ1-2	TGCGCCAGCAGCTTGGAGTCAGCTAACTATGGCTACACCTTC	CASSLESANYGYTF
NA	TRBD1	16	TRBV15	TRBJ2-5	TGTGCCACCAGCAGAGTTCCAAGGACAGGGAAAGAGACCCAGTACTTC	CATSRVPRTGKETQYF
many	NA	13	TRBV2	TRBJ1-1	TGTGCCAGCAGTGAAGAGGACGGGACTGAAGCTTTCTTT	CASSEEDGTEAFF
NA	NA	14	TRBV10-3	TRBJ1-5	TGTGCCATCAGTGTCGACGACTTAAGGCAGCCCCAGCATTTT	CAISVDDLRQPQHF
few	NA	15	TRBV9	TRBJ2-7	TGTGCCAGCAGCGCTTCCGGGTCCAACTCCTACGAGCAGTACTTC	CASSASGSNSYEQYF
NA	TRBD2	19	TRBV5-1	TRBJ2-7	TGCGCCAGCAGACGTGGGACTAGCGGGAGATCGGGGATGCCCTACGAGCAGTACTTC	CASRRGTSGRSGMPYEQYF
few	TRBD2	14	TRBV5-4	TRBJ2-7	TGTGCCAGCAGCCAGACTAGCGGGAGGAACGAGCAGTACTTC	CASSQTSGRNEQYF